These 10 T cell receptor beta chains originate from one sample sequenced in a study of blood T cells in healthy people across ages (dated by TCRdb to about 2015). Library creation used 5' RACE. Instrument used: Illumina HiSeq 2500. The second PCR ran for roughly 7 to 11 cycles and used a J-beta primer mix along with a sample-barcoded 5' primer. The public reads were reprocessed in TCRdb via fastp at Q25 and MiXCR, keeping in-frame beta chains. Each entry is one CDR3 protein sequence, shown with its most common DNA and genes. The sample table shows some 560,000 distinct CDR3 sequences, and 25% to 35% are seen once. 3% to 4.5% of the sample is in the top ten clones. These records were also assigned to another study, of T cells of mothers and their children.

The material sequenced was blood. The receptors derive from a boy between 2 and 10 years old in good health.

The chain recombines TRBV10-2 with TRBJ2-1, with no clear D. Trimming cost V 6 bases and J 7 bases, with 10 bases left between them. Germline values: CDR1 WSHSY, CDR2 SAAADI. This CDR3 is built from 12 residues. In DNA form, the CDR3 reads TGCGCCAGCAGGGTCATCTGGAATGAGCAGTTCTTC. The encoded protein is CASRVIWNEQFF.

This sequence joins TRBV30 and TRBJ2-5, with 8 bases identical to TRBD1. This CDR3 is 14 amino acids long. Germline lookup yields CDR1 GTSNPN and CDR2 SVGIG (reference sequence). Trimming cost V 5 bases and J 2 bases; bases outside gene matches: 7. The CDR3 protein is CAWRRDRPQETQYF. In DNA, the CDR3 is TGTGCCTGGCGCCGGGACAGGCCACAAGAGACCCAGTACTTC.

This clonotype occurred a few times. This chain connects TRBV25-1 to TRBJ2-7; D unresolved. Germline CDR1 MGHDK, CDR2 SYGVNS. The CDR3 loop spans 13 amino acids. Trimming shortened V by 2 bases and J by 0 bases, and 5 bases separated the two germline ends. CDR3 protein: CASSEQVSYEQYF. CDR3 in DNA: TGTGCCAGCAGTGAACAGGTCTCCTACGAGCAGTACTTC.

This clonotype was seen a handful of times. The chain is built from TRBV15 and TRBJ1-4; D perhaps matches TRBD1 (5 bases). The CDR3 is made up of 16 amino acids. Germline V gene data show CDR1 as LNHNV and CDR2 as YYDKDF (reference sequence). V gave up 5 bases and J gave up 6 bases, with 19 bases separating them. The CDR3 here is CATSLVKGRGDEKLFF. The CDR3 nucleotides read TGTGCCACCAGCTTAGTAAAGGGGAGAGGCGATGAAAAACTGTTTTTT.

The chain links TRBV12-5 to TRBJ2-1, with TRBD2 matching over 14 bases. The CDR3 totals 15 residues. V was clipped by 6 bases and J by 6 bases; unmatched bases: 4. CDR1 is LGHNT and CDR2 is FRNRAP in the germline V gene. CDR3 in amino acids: CASGTGTSGGNEQFF. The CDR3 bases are TGTGCTAGTGGCACGGGGACTAGCGGGGGCAATGAGCAGTTCTTC.

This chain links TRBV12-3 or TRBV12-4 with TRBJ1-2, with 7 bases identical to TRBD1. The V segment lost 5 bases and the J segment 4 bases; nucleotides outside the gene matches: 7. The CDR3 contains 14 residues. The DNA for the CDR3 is TGTGCCAGCAGTATCACAGGGGCCACCTATGGCTACACCTTC. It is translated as CASSITGATYGYTF.

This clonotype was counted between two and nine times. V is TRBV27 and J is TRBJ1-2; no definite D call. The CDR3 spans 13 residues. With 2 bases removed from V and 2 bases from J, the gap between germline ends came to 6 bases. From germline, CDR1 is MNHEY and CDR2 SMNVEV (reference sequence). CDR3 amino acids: CASSLSKNYGYTF. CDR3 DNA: TGTGCCAGCAGTTTAAGCAAGAACTATGGCTACACCTTC.

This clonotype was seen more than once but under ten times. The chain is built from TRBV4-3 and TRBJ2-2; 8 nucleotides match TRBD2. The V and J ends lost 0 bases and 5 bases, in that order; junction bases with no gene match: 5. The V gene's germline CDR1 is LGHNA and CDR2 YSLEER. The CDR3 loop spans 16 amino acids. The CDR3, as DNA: TGCGCCAGCAGCCAAGAAGGACTAGCTCAAACCGGGGAGCTGTTTTTT. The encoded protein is CASSQEGLAQTGELFF.

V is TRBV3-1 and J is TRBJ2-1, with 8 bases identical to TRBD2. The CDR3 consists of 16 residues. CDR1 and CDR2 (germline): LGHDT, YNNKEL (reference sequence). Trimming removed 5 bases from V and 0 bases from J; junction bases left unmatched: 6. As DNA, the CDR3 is TGTGCCAGCAGCTACAAGAGCGGGAGCTCCTACAATGAGCAGTTCTTC. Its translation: CASSYKSGSSYNEQFF.

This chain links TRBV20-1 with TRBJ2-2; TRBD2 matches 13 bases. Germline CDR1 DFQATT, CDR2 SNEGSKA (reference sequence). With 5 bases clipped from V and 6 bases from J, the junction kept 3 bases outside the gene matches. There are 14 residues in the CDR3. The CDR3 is CSAWTSGSPGELFF. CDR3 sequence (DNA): TGCAGTGCTTGGACTAGCGGGAGTCCCGGGGAGCTGTTTTTT.